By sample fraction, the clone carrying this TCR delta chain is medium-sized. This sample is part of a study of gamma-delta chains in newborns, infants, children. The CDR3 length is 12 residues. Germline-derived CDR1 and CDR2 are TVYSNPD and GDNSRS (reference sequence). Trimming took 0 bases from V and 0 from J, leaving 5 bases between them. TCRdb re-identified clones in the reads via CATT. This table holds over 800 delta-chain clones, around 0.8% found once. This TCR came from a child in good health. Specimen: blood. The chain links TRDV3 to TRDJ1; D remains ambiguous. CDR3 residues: CAFREDTDKLIF. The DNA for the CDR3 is TGTGCCTTTAGAGAAGACACCGATAAACTCATCTTT. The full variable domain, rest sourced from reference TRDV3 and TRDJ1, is CDKVTQSSPDQTVASGSEVVLLCTYDTVYSNPDLFWYRIRPDYSFQFVFYGDNSRSEGADFTQGRFSVKHILTQKAFHLVISPVRTEDSATYYCAFREDTDKLIFGKGTRVTVEP.